This TCR beta chain emerged from a study of blood T cell repertoires in COVID-19. Across the whole study: The United States, Italy and Spain were the sources of the acute and convalescent COVID-19 samples. Sample material is recorded as cDNA or gDNA derived from T cells, B-cell-depleted T cells, or PBMCs.

The CDR3 spans 16 residues. Losses at the gene ends were 3 bases for V and 6 bases for J; bases not matched to a gene: 9. Germline CDR1 MNHEY, CDR2 SMNVEV (reference sequence). This clone was counted once. Per the original data handling: Amplification of reference gene primers was used by the study to estimate nucleated cell counts. Data came from immunoSEQ multiplex PCR; TCRdb stores just in-frame clones and leaves some out. The V and J calls and clone size come from that table; D and trimming were worked out from the DNA. This sample has about 130,000 clones; roughly 83% occur once, and the top ten carry around 15%.

Sequenced: peripheral blood. J is TRBJ2-1 and V is TRBV27; 9 bases map to TRBD1. The receptor comes from a woman between 50 and 59 years old with acute or convalescent COVID-19. The CDR3 DNA reads TGTGCCAGCAGTTTCGTCGGGGGACAGGGTTTCAATGAGCAGTTCTTC. Translating it yields CASSFVGGQGFNEQFF.